This TCR beta chain was sequenced in a study of blood T cell repertoires in COVID-19. Study summary: Samples representing acute and convalescent COVID-19 were sourced from the United States, Italy and Spain. PBMCs, B-cell-depleted T cells, or T cells were the source of the cDNA or gDNA that made up the material.

In the source study's methods: The assay estimated nucleated cells by amplifying reference gene primers. Assay used: immunoSEQ multiplex PCR; TCRdb lists only in-frame clones, some missing. The V and J calls and the clone size are those of that table, but D and trimming were determined from the DNA. The sample lists about 300,000 clones; around 87% were seen once. Concerning this clone: At one end, the junction sequence differs from germline, possibly due to a read error.

The CDR3 consists of 14 residues. The V gene's germline CDR1 is SGHNT and CDR2 YENEEA. This TCR derives from a man aged 65-85 years with acute or convalescent COVID-19. This rearrangement joins TRBV11-3 to TRBJ2-1; tentative D call: TRBD2 (6 bases). What was sequenced was peripheral blood. CDR3 DNA sequence: TGTGCGAGCAAAGGCGGGACTCTGAACAATGAGCAGTTCTTC. Residues: CASKGGTLNNEQFF.